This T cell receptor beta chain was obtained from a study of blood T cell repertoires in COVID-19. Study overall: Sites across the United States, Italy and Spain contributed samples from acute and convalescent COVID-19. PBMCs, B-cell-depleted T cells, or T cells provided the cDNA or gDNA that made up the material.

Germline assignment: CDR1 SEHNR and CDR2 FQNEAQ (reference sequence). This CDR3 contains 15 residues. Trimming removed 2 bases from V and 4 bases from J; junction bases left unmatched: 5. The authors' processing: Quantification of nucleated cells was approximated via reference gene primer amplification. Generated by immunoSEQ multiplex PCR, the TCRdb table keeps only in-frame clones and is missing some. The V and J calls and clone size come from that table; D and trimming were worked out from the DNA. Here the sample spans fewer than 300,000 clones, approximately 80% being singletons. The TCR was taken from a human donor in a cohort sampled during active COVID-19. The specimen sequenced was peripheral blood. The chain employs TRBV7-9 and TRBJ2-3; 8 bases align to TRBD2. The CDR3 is CASSLSRGAADTQYF. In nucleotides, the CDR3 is TGTGCCAGCAGCTTATCGCGGGGGGCCGCAGATACGCAGTATTTT.